What follows describes a single T cell receptor (beta chain). Everyone who took part was roughly 18 to 89 years old, and they came from about two dozen US areas. Clinical history reported by participants formed the basis on which cohorts were assigned. This entry belongs to a study of blood T cell repertoires in COVID-19. As for the study in general: Spain, Italy and the United States supplied samples that represented acute and convalescent COVID-19. T cells, B-cell-depleted T cells, or PBMCs supplied cDNA or gDNA.

J lost 6 bases, V lost 6 bases, and 13 bases had no gene match. The CDR3 contains 16 residues. Germline V CDR1 and CDR2: MGHDK, SYGVNS. Using immunoSEQ multiplex PCR, the repertoire was profiled, and TCRdb retains in-frame clones only, with some absent. The data contain roughly 220,000 clones, almost 90% of them singletons. What was sequenced was PBMCs or T cells enriched from blood (not recorded which). The sequence came from a woman aged 45-65 years with acute COVID-19. This chain uses TRBV25-1 with TRBJ2-2; 7 bases line up with TRBD1. CDR3: CASRATTGFIAGELFF. CDR3 nucleotide sequence: TGTGCCAGCAGAGCCACGACAGGGTTTATCGCCGGGGAGCTGTTTTTT.